The 7 T cell receptor beta chains in this list originate from one sample, sequenced in a study of early T cells in non-severe SARS-CoV-2 infection. Via MiXCR, TCRdb re-called the 5' RACE reads, giving one row per CDR3 protein. The table has 25,000 to 30,000 distinct CDR3 sequences, about 4.8% seen once. Sequenced material: whole blood. Source of these receptors: an adult who was a healthcare worker with PCR-confirmed SARS-CoV-2 infection or an uninfected control (not recorded which).

The J gene is TRBJ2-7, the V gene TRBV20-1; 9 bases line up with TRBD2. J was trimmed by 5 bases and V by 5 bases; bases with no gene match: 7. The CDR3 has 13 amino acids. In germline, CDR1 is DFQATT, CDR2 SNEGSKA (reference sequence). CDR3 sequence (DNA): TGCAGTGCTGTAGCGGGGGAGCATGACGAGCAGTACTTC. Protein: CSAVAGEHDEQYF.

This clonotype was found a few times. The J gene is TRBJ1-1, the V gene TRBV3-1; tentative D call: TRBD1 (6 bases). This CDR3 is 15 amino acids long. The V end was cut by 4 bases, the J end by 1 base, with 13 bases between. Germline CDR1 and CDR2: LGHDT and YNNKEL (reference sequence). CDR3: CASSRRTASNTEAFF. CDR3 nucleotide sequence: TGTGCCAGCAGCCGCCGGACAGCCTCGAACACTGAAGCTTTCTTT.

This clonotype was seen repeatedly, ten times or more. The rearrangement joins TRBV9 to TRBJ2-1; the D gene is possibly TRBD1 (6 bases). Germline assignment: CDR1 SGDLS and CDR2 YYNGEE. CDR3 length: 15 amino acids. Trimming shortened V by 4 bases and J by 2 bases, and 13 bases separated the two germline ends. CDR3 sequence (DNA): TGTGCCAGCAGCCTCACAGGGAACCCCTACAATGAGCAGTTCTTC. Its protein product is CASSLTGNPYNEQFF.

The sample holds many counts of this clonotype. The chain has TRBV4-1 and TRBJ1-6; TRBD1 matches 7 bases. Per germline, CDR1 MGHRA and CDR2 YSYEKL. The V and J ends lost 0 bases and 9 bases, in that order; junction bases with no gene match: 5. This CDR3 is built from 15 residues. CDR3 loop: CASSQEAQGSSPLHF. CDR3 coding DNA: TGCGCCAGCAGCCAAGAGGCACAGGGGTCTTCACCCCTCCACTTT.

CDR3 residues: CASSFTGRVFDEQYF. In nucleotides, the CDR3 is TGCGCCAGCAGCTTCACAGGGAGGGTCTTTGACGAGCAGTACTTC. The V gene is TRBV5-1, the J gene TRBJ2-7; the D gene is possibly TRBD2 (7 bases). The CDR3 covers 15 residues. Trimming pared 2 bases from V and 5 bases from J, leaving 17 bases between. CDR1 and CDR2 from the germline V gene are SGHRS and YFSETQ.

Many counts were recorded for this clonotype. This rearrangement joins TRBV28 to TRBJ1-5; D unresolved. Deletions cut 5 bases from V and 10 bases from J, with 12 bases between. This CDR3 has 12 amino acids. The germline V gene encodes CDR1 MDHEN and CDR2 SYDVKM. The CDR3 protein is CASSPPARPQHF. In DNA, the CDR3 is TGTGCCAGCAGTCCGCCGGCGCGCCCCCAGCATTTT.

This clonotype was observed many times. The rearrangement joins TRBV7-9 to TRBJ2-3; D unresolved. V shed 1 base and J shed 2 bases, with 7 bases lying between them. Germline assignment: CDR1 SEHNR and CDR2 FQNEAQ (reference sequence). There are 14 residues in the CDR3. The CDR3: CASSLGTLTDTQYF. CDR3 coding DNA: TGTGCCAGCAGCTTAGGCACGCTCACAGATACGCAGTATTTT.